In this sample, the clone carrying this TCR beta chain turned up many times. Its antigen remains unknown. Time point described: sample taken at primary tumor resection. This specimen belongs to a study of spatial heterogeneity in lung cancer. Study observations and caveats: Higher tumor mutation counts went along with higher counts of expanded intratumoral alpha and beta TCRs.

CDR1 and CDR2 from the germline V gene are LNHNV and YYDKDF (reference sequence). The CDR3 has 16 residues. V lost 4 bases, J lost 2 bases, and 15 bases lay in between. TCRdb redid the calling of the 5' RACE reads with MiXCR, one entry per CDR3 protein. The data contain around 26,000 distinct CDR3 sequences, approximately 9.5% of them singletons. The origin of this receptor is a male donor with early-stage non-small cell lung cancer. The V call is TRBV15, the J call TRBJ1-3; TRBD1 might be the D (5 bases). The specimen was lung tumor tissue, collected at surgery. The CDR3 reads CATSTPGRLAGNTIYF. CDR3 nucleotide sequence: TGTGCCACCAGCACTCCAGGGAGGCTGGCTGGAAACACCATATATTTT.